One and the same sample provided the 21 T cell receptor beta chains below, sequenced in a study of read filtering for tumor transcriptome and immune sequencing. This library used roughly 370 ng RNA and molecular barcoded adaptors spanning alpha/delta and beta/gamma chains. A single record per CDR3 protein comes from TCRdb applying MiXCR to the reads. This table holds 62,000 or so distinct CDR3 sequences, roughly 13% found once. The sample taken for sequencing was a population of CD138-negative cells sorted from bone marrow. Receptors originate from a donor aged 40 or older with multiple myeloma.

This clonotype was seen repeatedly, ten times or more. This chain uses TRBV6-5 with TRBJ2-1; 8 nucleotides match TRBD1. J gave up 3 bases and V 2 bases, and 9 bases lay outside the gene matches. This CDR3 is built from 17 residues. Germline CDR1 reads MNHEY; CDR2 reads SVGAGI. The CDR3 coding sequence is TGTGCCAGCAGTTACCCTGAGGGAACAGGGGGCTACAATGAGCAGTTCTTC. Encoded protein: CASSYPEGTGGYNEQFF.

In its sample, this clonotype was seen many times. The rearrangement joins TRBV7-2 to TRBJ2-1; no clear D. Trimming left V 0 bases short and J 2 bases short, with 8 bases between. CDR3 size: 15 residues. Looked up from germline, CDR1 is SGHTA and CDR2 is FQGNSA. CDR3 DNA: TGTGCCAGCAGCTTAGCCTACGGAGCCTACAATGAGCAGTTCTTC. It codes for CASSLAYGAYNEQFF.

In this sample, this clonotype turned up a few times. V gene TRBV19 combines with J gene TRBJ2-1; the D gene could be TRBD1 or TRBD2 (5 bases each). Germline CDR1 reads LNHDA; CDR2 reads SQIVND (reference sequence). Trimming shortened V by 2 bases and J by 6 bases, and 14 bases separated the two germline ends. The CDR3 is 15 residues long. As DNA, the CDR3 is TGTGCCAGTAGTATACGGGACGAGGCATTCAATGAGCAGTTCTTC. This translates into CASSIRDEAFNEQFF. Supplemented by reference TRBV19 and TRBJ2-1, the full variable domain reads DGGITQSPKYLFRKEGQNVTLSCEQNLNHDAMYWYRQDPGQGLRLIYYSQIVNDFQKGDIAEGYSVSREKKESFPLTVTSAQKNPTAFYLCASSIRDEAFNEQFFGPGTRLTVL.

A remark on this clonotype: A junction end diverges from the germline sequence, so it may reflect a read error. J is TRBJ2-5 and V is TRBV7-7; D gene uncertain. The germline gives CDR1 SSHAT, CDR2 FNYEAQ (reference sequence). This CDR3 comprises 13 residues. The CDR3: CASSLVSRETQYF. CDR3 DNA: TGTGCTAGCAGCTTAGTCAGTCGGGAGACCCAGTACTTC.

This clonotype was counted many times. V is TRBV19 and J is TRBJ2-3; 11 nucleotides match TRBD2. The V gene's germline CDR1 is LNHDA and CDR2 SQIVND (reference sequence). The CDR3 is made up of 18 amino acids. V trimming: 2 bases; J trimming: 2 bases; junction bases outside the gene matches: 9. In DNA form, the CDR3 reads TGTGCCAGTAGTATACTACCGGGACTAGCGGTGAACACAGATACGCAGTATTTT. Its protein is CASSILPGLAVNTDTQYF.

This clonotype was counted ten times or more. The V and J genes are TRBV5-1 and TRBJ2-1; 10 bases match TRBD2. The germline V gene has CDR1 SGHRS and CDR2 YFSETQ. This CDR3 comprises 17 residues. V trimming: 2 bases; J trimming: 7 bases; junction bases outside the gene matches: 12. CDR3 region: CASSLSLAGVLGNEQFF. The CDR3 DNA reads TGCGCCAGCAGCTTATCCCTAGCGGGGGTATTGGGGAATGAGCAGTTCTTC.

This clonotype occurred many times. The V and J genes are TRBV7-2 and TRBJ1-1, with TRBD1 matching 7 bases. The junction had 7 bases not matched to a gene; V was cut back by 5 bases and J by 1 base. Germline V gene data show CDR1 as SGHTA and CDR2 as FQGNSA. The CDR3 runs 15 residues. Here the CDR3 reads CASSVRQGSNTEAFF. The CDR3, as DNA: TGTGCCAGCAGCGTTAGACAGGGCTCGAACACTGAAGCTTTCTTT.

This clonotype was recorded at least ten times. The chain joins TRBV5-4 to TRBJ2-2, with a weak D call TRBD2 (6 bases). Germline values: CDR1 SGHNT, CDR2 YYREEE (reference sequence). The ends were cut back, 0 bases at V and 2 bases at J, with 11 bases in the middle. The CDR3 runs to 16 residues. The CDR3 bases are TGTGCCAGCAGCTTGGCGCCTAGCGATAACACCGGGGAGCTGTTTTTT. As protein: CASSLAPSDNTGELFF.

Ten or more counts support this clonotype. At one end, the junction sequence differs from germline, possibly due to a read error. The chain has TRBV2 and TRBJ2-1, with D possibly TRBD2 on 6 matching bases. Germline CDR1 is SNHLY and CDR2 is FYNNEI. The CDR3 runs 12 residues. The CDR3 protein is CASKEGQPLDHF. The CDR3, as DNA: TGTGCCAGCAAGGAGGGTCAGCCGCTAGACCACTTC.

This clonotype appeared many times. The gene calls are TRBV25-1 and TRBJ2-2, with D perhaps matching TRBD2 (5 bases). The CDR3 consists of 15 residues. Germline values: CDR1 MGHDK, CDR2 SYGVNS. V shed 2 bases and J shed 5 bases, with 12 bases lying between them. The CDR3 here is CASSELQGGTGELFF. The CDR3 region has the DNA TGTGCCAGCAGTGAACTCCAAGGCGGGACCGGGGAGCTGTTTTTT.

In its sample, this clonotype was seen many times. The genes are TRBV29-1 and TRBJ1-2; D is ambiguous. Trimming shortened V by 4 bases and J by 4 bases, and 16 bases separated the two germline ends. Germline V gives CDR1 SQVTM, CDR2 ANQGSEA. This CDR3 has 14 amino acids. The CDR3, as DNA: TGCAGCGTTGGCGGTAGGGCCTGGACCTATGGCTACACCTTC. Amino acids: CSVGGRAWTYGYTF.

This clonotype was found many times. J is TRBJ2-3 and V is TRBV10-3; 10 bases agree with TRBD1. Germline-derived CDR1 and CDR2 are ENHRY and SYGVKD. V lost 7 bases to trimming and J lost 3 bases; unmatched junction nucleotides: 4. This CDR3 has 14 amino acids. CDR3 DNA sequence: TGTGCCATCAAGGCGGGACAGGGGACAGATACGCAGTATTTT. This gives the protein CAIKAGQGTDTQYF.

This clonotype was detected only a few times. This rearrangement joins TRBV5-1 to TRBJ2-2; 13 bases map to TRBD2. The CDR3 is 15 residues long. The germline V gene has CDR1 SGHRS and CDR2 YFSETQ. The trim removed 3 bases at V and 6 bases at J, leaving 2 bases unmatched. Written as DNA, the CDR3 is TGCGCCAGCAGCTCCGGACTAGCGGGAGCCGGGGAGCTGTTTTTT. Its translation: CASSSGLAGAGELFF.

For this clonotype: A much larger clonotype is one base distant, so this may be a read error. The rearrangement joins TRBV6-2 or TRBV6-3 to TRBJ2-2; 7 nucleotides agree with TRBD2. This CDR3 is built from 15 residues. Germline V gene data show CDR1 as MNHEY and CDR2 as SVGEGT. CDR3: CASSLSGKNTGEPFF. The CDR3 nucleotides are TGTGCCAGCAGTTTAAGCGGGAAGAACACCGGGGAGCCGTTTTTT.

Ten or more counts support this clonotype. The chain recombines TRBV28 with TRBJ1-4, with TRBD1 matching over 8 bases. The CDR3 has 18 amino acids. The germline V gene encodes CDR1 MDHEN and CDR2 SYDVKM. With 7 bases clipped from V and 4 bases from J, the junction kept 17 bases outside the gene matches. This CDR3 reads CASTTPGQDLGNNEKLFF. As DNA, the CDR3 is TGTGCCAGCACTACACCGGGACAGGACCTCGGTAATAATGAAAAACTGTTTTTT.

This clonotype has a handful of counts. A junction end diverges from the germline sequence, so it may reflect a read error. V is TRBV6-2 or TRBV6-3 and J is TRBJ1-2; a weak D match, TRBD1 (6 bases). This CDR3 is built from 16 residues. The V gene's germline CDR1 is MNHEY and CDR2 SVGEGT. CDR3 bases: TGTGCCAGCAGCTATACAGCTCGACAGGACAACTATGGCTACGCCTTC. It codes for CASSYTARQDNYGYAF.

This clonotype has ten or more counts. The CDR3 loop is CATTPDLSSYNEQFF. The CDR3, as DNA: TGTGCCACCACACCGGATCTTTCCTCCTACAATGAGCAGTTCTTC. The V call is TRBV27, the J call TRBJ2-1; D gene ambiguous. The CDR3 sequence is 15 residues long. Germline V lookup: CDR1 MNHEY, CDR2 SMNVEV (reference sequence). Trimming pared 10 bases from V and 0 bases from J, leaving 16 bases between.

This clonotype came up a few times. The chain joins TRBV28 to TRBJ2-5, with 9 bases aligning to TRBD2. Looked up from germline, CDR1 is MDHEN and CDR2 is SYDVKM. V dropped 6 bases and J dropped 2; count of bases not matched to a gene: 7. CDR3 length equals 15 residues. CDR3 in DNA: TGTGCCAGCAGGACTCTGGCGGGAGGGCAAGAGACCCAGTACTTC. As protein: CASRTLAGGQETQYF.

V is TRBV27 and J is TRBJ2-2, with 11 bases aligning to TRBD1. This CDR3 is built from 15 residues. J gave up 9 bases and V 6 bases, and 9 bases lay outside the gene matches. Germline V gene sequence: CDR1 MNHEY, CDR2 SMNVEV (reference sequence). As DNA, the CDR3 is TGTGCCAGCAGACTTATAATGGACAGGGGGCGGGAGCTGTTTTTT. This codes for CASRLIMDRGRELFF.

The chain is built from TRBV30 and TRBJ2-7; no clear D. Germline V gene data show CDR1 as GTSNPN and CDR2 as SVGIG (reference sequence). V was shortened by 0 bases and J by 0 bases, with 12 bases between the two germline ends. The CDR3 loop spans 15 amino acids. The CDR3 loop reads CAWSVYPPDSYEQYF. CDR3 coding DNA: TGTGCCTGGAGTGTCTACCCCCCGGACTCCTACGAGCAGTACTTC.

This clonotype was found many times. The chain joins TRBV20-1 to TRBJ2-7; 10 bases fit TRBD1. The CDR3 contains 16 residues. The germline gives CDR1 DFQATT, CDR2 SNEGSKA (reference sequence). J was trimmed by 4 bases and V by 2 bases; bases with no gene match: 11. CDR3 nucleotide sequence: TGCAGTGCTAGATGGCAAGGGACAGGGGCGGGATACGAGCAGTACTTC. This translates into CSARWQGTGAGYEQYF.